This T cell receptor beta chain was profiled in a study of OX40 agonist ivuxolimab in advanced cancers. General study findings and limits: At 0.1 to 3.0 mg/kg and by week 6, CD4+ and CD8+ T cells in the blood had expanded clonally.

The CDR3 contains 17 residues. Germline V gene lookup returns CDR1 SGDLS and CDR2 YYNGEE. Trimming left V 4 bases short and J 5 bases short, with 23 bases between. On this clone itself: Its target is unknown.

Assay used: immunoSEQ multiplex PCR; TCRdb lists only in-frame clones, some missing. Of 71,000 or so clones in the sample, 80% are singletons; the top ten hold about 7.9%. This rearrangement joins TRBV9 to TRBJ2-3, with D maybe TRBD2 (5 bases). Material: CD4+ or CD8+ T cells sorted from blood, obtained in a trial of the OX40 agonist ivuxolimab. The receptor was isolated from an adult with an advanced solid tumor such as melanoma, head and neck, liver or kidney cancer. CDR3 coding DNA: TGTGCCAGCAGCAGAAGCGGCGGAGTTTTTGTCGGAGATACGCAGTATTTT. It yields the protein CASSRSGGVFVGDTQYF.